This TCR beta chain was profiled in a study of shared clonotypes between healthy human individuals. Study at large: Samples came from a couple of female and a few male donors aged 18 to 49. Notes on the study in general: The represented genetic and exposure-history diversity was limited by the small number of donors.

For this clone: The target antigen is unknown.

The naive CD8 fraction comprised CD45RO-negative cells positively selected for CCR7 and excluded terminally differentiated effector memory CD45RA+ cells. Each donor was a Caucasian adult residing in Nashville, Tennessee. Profiling relied on immunoSEQ multiplex PCR, and the TCRdb table lists in-frame clones only, not all of them. This sample has fewer than 800,000 clones; 90% to 95% occur once, and the top ten carry approximately 25%. The CDR3 has 14 amino acids. The sequenced material came from naive CD8+ T cells sorted from blood. This receptor was identified in a man aged 25-40 years in good health. J is TRBJ2-1 and V is TRBV12-1; TRBD1 is the table's D call and was not checked against the DNA. TRBV12-1 is a documented pseudogene. CDR3 sequence (DNA): TGTGCCAGCAGCTTTTACCAGGGGGCAAATGAGCAGTTCTTC. Amino acids: CASSFYQGANEQFF.